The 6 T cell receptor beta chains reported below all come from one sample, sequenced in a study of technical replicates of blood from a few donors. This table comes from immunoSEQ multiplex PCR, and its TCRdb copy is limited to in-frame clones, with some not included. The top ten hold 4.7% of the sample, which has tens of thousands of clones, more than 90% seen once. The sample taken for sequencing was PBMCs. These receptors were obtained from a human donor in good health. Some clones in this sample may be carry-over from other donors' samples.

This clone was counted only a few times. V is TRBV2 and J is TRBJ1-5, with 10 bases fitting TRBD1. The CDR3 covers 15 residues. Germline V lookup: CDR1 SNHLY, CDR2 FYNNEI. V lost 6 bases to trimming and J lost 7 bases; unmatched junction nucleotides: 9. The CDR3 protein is CASSPDRGREQPQHF. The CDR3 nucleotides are TGTGCCAGCAGCCCCGACAGGGGGCGCGAACAGCCCCAGCATTTT.

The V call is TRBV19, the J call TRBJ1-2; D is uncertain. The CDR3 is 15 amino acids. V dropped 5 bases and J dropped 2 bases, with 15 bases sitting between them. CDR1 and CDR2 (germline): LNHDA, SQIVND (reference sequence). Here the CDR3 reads CASSSGAGLNYGYTF. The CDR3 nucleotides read TGTGCCAGTAGTTCCGGCGCCGGGTTGAACTATGGCTACACCTTC.

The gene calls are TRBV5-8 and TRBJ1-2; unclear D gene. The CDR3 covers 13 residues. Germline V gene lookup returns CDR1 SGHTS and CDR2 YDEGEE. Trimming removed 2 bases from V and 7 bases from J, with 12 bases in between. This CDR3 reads CASSLEESRGYTF. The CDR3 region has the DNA TGTGCCAGCAGCTTAGAGGAAAGTCGTGGCTACACCTTC.

Written as DNA, the CDR3 is TGTGCCAGCAGTGCGGGGGTTGGGAGACGGGCAGTCTCTGGAAACACCATATATTTT. Its protein product is CASSAGVGRRAVSGNTIYF. The J gene is TRBJ1-3, the V gene TRBV2, with D possibly being TRBD1 (5 bases). Between the trimmed V and J ends, which lost 4 bases and 0 bases, there was a span of 22 bases. Germline loops: CDR1 SNHLY, CDR2 FYNNEI. This CDR3 has 19 residues.

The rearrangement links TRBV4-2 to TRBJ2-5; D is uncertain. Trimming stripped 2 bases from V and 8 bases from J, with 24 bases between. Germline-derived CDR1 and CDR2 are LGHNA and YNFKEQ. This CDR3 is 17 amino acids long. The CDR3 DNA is TGTGCCAGCAGCCAATCTATTTCCCCGACTCCCGAGAATACCCAGTACTTC. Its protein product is CASSQSISPTPENTQYF.

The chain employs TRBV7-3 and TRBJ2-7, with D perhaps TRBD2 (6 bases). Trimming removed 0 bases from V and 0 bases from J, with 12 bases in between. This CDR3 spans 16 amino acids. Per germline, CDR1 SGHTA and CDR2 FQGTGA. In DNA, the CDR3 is TGTGCCAGCAGCTTAACGCGGGGATCACGCTCCTACGAGCAGTACTTC. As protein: CASSLTRGSRSYEQYF. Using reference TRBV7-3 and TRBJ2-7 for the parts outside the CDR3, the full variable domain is GAGVSQTPSNKVTEKGKYVELRCDPISGHTALYWYRQSLGQGPEFLIYFQGTGAADDSGLPNDRFFAVRPEGSVSTLKIQRTERGDSAVYLCASSLTRGSRSYEQYFGPGTRLTVT.